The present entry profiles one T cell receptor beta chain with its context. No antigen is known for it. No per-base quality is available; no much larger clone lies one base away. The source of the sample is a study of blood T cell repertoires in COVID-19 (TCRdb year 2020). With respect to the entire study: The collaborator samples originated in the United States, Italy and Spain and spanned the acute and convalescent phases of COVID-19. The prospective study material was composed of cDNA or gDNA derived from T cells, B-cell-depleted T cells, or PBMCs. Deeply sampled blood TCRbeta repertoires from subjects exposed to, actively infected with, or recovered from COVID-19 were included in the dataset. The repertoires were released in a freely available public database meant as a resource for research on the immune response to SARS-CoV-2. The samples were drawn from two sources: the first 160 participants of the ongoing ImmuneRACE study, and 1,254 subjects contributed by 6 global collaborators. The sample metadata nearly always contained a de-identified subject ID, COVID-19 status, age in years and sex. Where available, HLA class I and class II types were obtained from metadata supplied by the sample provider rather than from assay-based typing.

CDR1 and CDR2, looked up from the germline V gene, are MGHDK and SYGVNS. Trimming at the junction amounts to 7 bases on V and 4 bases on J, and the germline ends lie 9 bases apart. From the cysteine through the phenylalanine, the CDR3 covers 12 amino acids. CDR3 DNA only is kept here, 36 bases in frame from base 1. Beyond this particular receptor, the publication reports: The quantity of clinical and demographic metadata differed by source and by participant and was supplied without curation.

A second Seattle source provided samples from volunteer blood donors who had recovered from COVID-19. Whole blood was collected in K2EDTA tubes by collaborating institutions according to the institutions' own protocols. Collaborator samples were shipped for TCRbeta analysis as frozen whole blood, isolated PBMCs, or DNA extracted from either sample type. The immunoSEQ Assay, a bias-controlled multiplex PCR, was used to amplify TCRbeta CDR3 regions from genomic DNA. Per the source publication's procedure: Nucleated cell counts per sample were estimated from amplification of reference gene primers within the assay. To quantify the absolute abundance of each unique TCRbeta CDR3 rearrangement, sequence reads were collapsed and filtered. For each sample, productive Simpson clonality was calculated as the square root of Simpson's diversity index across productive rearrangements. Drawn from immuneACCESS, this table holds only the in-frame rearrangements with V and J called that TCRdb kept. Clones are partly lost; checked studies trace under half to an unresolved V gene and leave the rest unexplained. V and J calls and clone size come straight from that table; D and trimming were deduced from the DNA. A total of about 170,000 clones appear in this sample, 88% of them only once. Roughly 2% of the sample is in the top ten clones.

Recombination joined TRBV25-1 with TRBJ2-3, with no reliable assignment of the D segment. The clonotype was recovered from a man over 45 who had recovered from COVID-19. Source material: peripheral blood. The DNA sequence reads TGTGCCAGCACGAACCAGGCAGATACGCAGTATTTT. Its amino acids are CASTNQADTQYF.